This T cell receptor (beta chain) came from a study of T-cell memory formation after mild COVID-19. This CDR3 has 17 amino acids. Germline V gene data show CDR1 as SGHVS and CDR2 as FQNEAQ. Deletions cut 3 bases from V and 0 bases from J, with 16 bases between. TCRdb reprocessed the 5' RACE reads with MiXCR, giving one entry per CDR3 protein. The sample includes about 600,000 distinct CDR3 sequences, roughly 21% seen only once; the top ten take 8.4%. This clonotype was obtained from an adult woman who had mild COVID-19 (a few samples of this study predate the infection). Cell type and time point are not known. Sequencing used PBMCs or a T cell subset sorted from them (not recorded which). The chain uses TRBV7-8 and TRBJ2-3; D is perhaps TRBD1 (6 bases). The CDR3 nucleotides are TGTGCCAGCAGCTTCCAAGTAGGGGGAACAAGCACAGATACGCAGTATTTT. It codes for CASSFQVGGTSTDTQYF. The complete variable domain, with remaining parts taken from reference TRBV7-8 and TRBJ2-3, reads GAGVSQSPRYKVAKRGQDVALRCDPISGHVSLFWYQQALGQGPEFLTYFQNEAQLDKSGLPSDRFFAERPEGSVSTLKIQRTQQEDSAVYLCASSFQVGGTSTDTQYFGPGTRLTVL.